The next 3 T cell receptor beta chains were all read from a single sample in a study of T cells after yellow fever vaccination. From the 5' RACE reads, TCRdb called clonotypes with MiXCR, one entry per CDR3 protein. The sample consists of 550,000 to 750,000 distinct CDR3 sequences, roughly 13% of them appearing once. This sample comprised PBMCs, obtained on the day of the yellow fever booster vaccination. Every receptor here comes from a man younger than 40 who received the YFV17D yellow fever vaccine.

In DNA, the CDR3 is TGCGCCAGCAGCTGGACAGGGGAGGGTTCCACTGAAGCTTTCTTT. Protein sequence: CASSWTGEGSTEAFF. The chain joins TRBV5-1 to TRBJ1-1; 9 bases match TRBD1. V dropped 3 bases and J dropped 4; count of bases not matched to a gene: 7. Germline assignment: CDR1 SGHRS and CDR2 YFSETQ. The CDR3 contains 15 residues.

CDR3 in amino acids: CAIRTFSSYEQYF. As DNA, the CDR3 is TGTGCCATCAGGACCTTCAGCTCCTACGAGCAGTACTTC. The V call is TRBV10-3, the J call TRBJ2-7; D gene unclear. Deletions cut 6 bases from V and 0 bases from J, with 9 bases between. This CDR3 region has 13 residues. The germline V gene has CDR1 ENHRY and CDR2 SYGVKD.

The CDR3 reads CASSPRSTSGSQETQYF. CDR3 coding DNA: TGTGCCAGCTCACCAAGGTCAACTAGCGGGAGCCAAGAGACCCAGTACTTC. The J gene is TRBJ2-5, the V gene TRBV18, with 11 bases matching TRBD2. V lost 2 bases, J lost 1 base, and 6 bases stayed unmatched. This CDR3 is built from 17 residues. Germline V gene lookup returns CDR1 KGHSH and CDR2 LQKENI. Drawing the rest from reference TRBV18 and TRBJ2-5, the complete variable domain is NAGVMQNPRHLVRRRGQEARLRCSPMKGHSHVYWYRQLPEEGLKFMVYLQKENIIDESGMPKERFSAEFPKEGPSILRIQQVVRGDSAAYFCASSPRSTSGSQETQYFGPGTRLLVL.